This T cell receptor (beta chain) stems from a study of blood T cells in healthy people across ages. The CDR3 runs to 13 residues. In germline, CDR1 is SQVTM, CDR2 ANQGSEA. The V end was cut by 4 bases, the J end by 3 bases, with 11 bases between. Then a second PCR, running roughly 6 to 11 cycles, was carried out with a sample-barcoded 5' primer and a J-beta primer mix. Each cDNA was tagged by a template-switch adaptor containing 12 random nucleotides. MiXCR, applied by TCRdb to the 5' RACE reads, yields one record per CDR3 protein. The sample consists of 700,000 to 950,000 distinct CDR3 sequences, 55% to 70% of them appearing once.

Input material: blood. This chain connects TRBV29-1 to TRBJ2-3, with a tentative D call TRBD2 (6 bases). This TCR derives from a man aged 30-40 years in good health. CDR3 in amino acids: CSVGQGRTDTQYF. The CDR3 DNA sequence: TGCAGCGTTGGCCAAGGGAGGACAGATACGCAGTATTTT.